These T cell receptor beta chains were read from a single sample in a study of T cells in Graves' hyperthyroidism and ophthalmopathy. Each CDR3 protein is one row after TCRdb ran MiXCR on the multiplex PCR reads. Of some 360,000 distinct CDR3 sequences listed, about 15% are singletons. What was sequenced was blood. These receptors all come from a woman in her sixties with Graves' hyperthyroidism. Each CDR3 is given with its conserved first and last residue. Each record gives: V gene, J gene, CDR3 protein.

>TRBV11-2|TRBJ2-1
CASGGGLAGGGNGQFF
>TRBV4-2|TRBJ1-3
CASSQEPWTGGSGNTIYF
>TRBV10-2|TRBJ2-7
CASSHSGSNYEQYF
>TRBV9|TRBJ2-2
CASSVGEYTGELFF
>TRBV7-9|TRBJ1-4
CASSLDRNSNEKLFF
>TRBV30|TRBJ2-3
CAWSLSGRGDTQYF
>TRBV11-2|TRBJ2-2
CASSQGPVGTGNTGELFF
>TRBV12-3/TRBV12-4|TRBJ2-5
CASSSSRLAGGETQYF
>TRBV12-3/TRBV12-4|TRBJ2-7
CASRGQGRTYEQYF
>TRBV2|TRBJ1-5
CASRTRLGNQPQHF
>TRBV3-1|TRBJ2-3
CASSQDRSDTQYF
>TRBV29-1|TRBJ2-1
CSVGGNEQFF
>TRBV12-5|TRBJ2-1
CASVAGVLENEQFF
>TRBV28|TRBJ2-2
CASSSEDYLGRTRTGELFF
>TRBV5-1|TRBJ2-3
CASRSGQGSSLDTQYF
>TRBV10-3|TRBJ2-7
CATLDSLYDEQYF
>TRBV18|TRBJ1-4
CASAGNVNEKLFF
>TRBV6-1|TRBJ2-1
CASREFAGGIYNEQFF
>TRBV7-9|TRBJ2-1
CASSDQGANSYNEQFF
>TRBV11-1|TRBJ2-1
CASSTSRTNYNEQFF
>TRBV5-1|TRBJ2-3
CASSSKLGQFTDTQYF
>TRBV20-1|TRBJ2-4
CSAIPGGRLRENIQYF
>TRBV4-1|TRBJ1-4
CASSQPTRATNEKLFF
>TRBV9|TRBJ2-7
CASSFTGEGYEQYF
>TRBV2|TRBJ1-4
CASTGEGINEKLFF
>TRBV28|TRBJ2-1
CAAGQAGRESDNEQFF
>TRBV24-1|TRBJ2-1
CATSEGASHEQFF
>TRBV12-3/TRBV12-4|TRBJ2-7
CASSLTGTSGKTYEQYF
>TRBV25-1|TRBJ1-2
CASSDSMGYGYTF
>TRBV5-1|TRBJ1-2
CASSGMGIYGYTF
>TRBV3-1|TRBJ2-1
CASSPMRGEQFF
>TRBV14|TRBJ2-7
CASSLPLMAHEQYF
>TRBV19|TRBJ2-1
CASSMGRDGDEQFF
>TRBV28|TRBJ2-1
CASSKGTYRTYNEQFF
>TRBV18|TRBJ2-1
CASSPVGSSPNEQFF
>TRBV7-3|TRBJ2-6
CASSATGGWSGANVLTF
>TRBV2|TRBJ1-5
CASSETTGGYQPQHF
>TRBV11-2|TRBJ1-6
CASSLVRGTPLHF
>TRBV12-3/TRBV12-4|TRBJ1-3
CASTLRTGAFLSGNTIYF
>TRBV12-3/TRBV12-4|TRBJ2-3
CASSSDRGPLGTDTQYF
>TRBV12-3/TRBV12-4|TRBJ2-2
CASSLGSLGTGELFF